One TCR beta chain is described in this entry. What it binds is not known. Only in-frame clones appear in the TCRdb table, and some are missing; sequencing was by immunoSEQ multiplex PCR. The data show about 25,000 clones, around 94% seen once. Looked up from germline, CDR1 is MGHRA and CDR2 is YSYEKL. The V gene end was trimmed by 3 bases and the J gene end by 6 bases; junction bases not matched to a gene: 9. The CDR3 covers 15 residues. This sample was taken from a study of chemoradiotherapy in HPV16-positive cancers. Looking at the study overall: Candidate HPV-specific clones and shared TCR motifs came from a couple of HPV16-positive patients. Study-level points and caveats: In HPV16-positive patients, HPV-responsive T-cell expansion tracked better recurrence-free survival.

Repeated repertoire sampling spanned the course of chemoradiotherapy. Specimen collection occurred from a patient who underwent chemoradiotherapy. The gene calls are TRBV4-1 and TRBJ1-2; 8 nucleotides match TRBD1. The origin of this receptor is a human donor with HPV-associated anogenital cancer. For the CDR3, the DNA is TGCGCCAGCAGCCACACGGACAGGGAAAATGATGGCTACACCTTC. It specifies CASSHTDRENDGYTF.